The clone carrying this T cell receptor (beta chain) came up a few times. The antigen is undetermined. CDR1 SQVTM and CDR2 ANQGSEA come from the germline V gene. The CDR3 totals 14 residues. Trimming pared 2 bases from V and 0 bases from J, leaving 5 bases between. Sequencing templates came from extracted RNA that was reverse transcribed into cDNA. Using immunoSEQ multiplex PCR, the repertoire was profiled, and TCRdb retains in-frame clones only, with some absent. Here the sample spans some 200,000 clones, 50% to 60% being singletons. The data derive from a study of CD8+ T cells in alopecia areata. Study-wide context: Treatment of the treated patients consisted of oral tofacitinib, 5 to 10 mg twice daily. Severity scoring for treated patients was based on the percentage of affected scalp area. Findings and caveats of the study: Sequencing of scalp samples also includes resident alphabeta T cells from normal skin.

The treatment was: oral pan-JAK inhibitor, 5-10 mg twice daily. Both peripheral blood and punch biopsies of lesional scalp skin were obtained from patients who had alopecia areata. This sequence joins TRBV29-1 and TRBJ2-6; tentatively, D is TRBD2 (5 bases). The clonotype comes from a human donor with alopecia areata. Sequences were derived from CD4+ T cells sorted from blood, sampled at week 4, from a patient treated with tofacitinib. CDR3 sequence: CSVERGSGANVLTF. The CDR3 nucleotides read TGCAGCGTTGAACGGGGCTCTGGGGCCAACGTCCTGACTTTC.